This T cell receptor (beta chain) was recorded in a study of blood T cell repertoires in COVID-19. Overall study: Nucleic acid was either cDNA or gDNA, and it came from T cells, B-cell-depleted T cells, or PBMCs.

Per the germline V gene, CDR1 is SGHDT and CDR2 is YYEEEE. The ends were cut back, 0 bases at V and 15 bases at J, with 16 bases in the middle. The CDR3 consists of 14 residues. Per the original methods: From reference gene primer amplification, estimates of nucleated cell counts were derived. The method was immunoSEQ multiplex PCR; TCRdb's version includes in-frame clones alone and lacks a portion of them. The V and J calls and clone size are taken from that table; D and trimming were inferred from the DNA. The table shows about 120,000 clones, with around 76% occurring only once. The chain employs TRBV5-6 and TRBJ1-6; TRBD1 might be the D (5 bases). The origin of this receptor is a man in his 70s with acute or convalescent COVID-19. Sample: peripheral blood. The DNA for the CDR3 is TGTGCCAGCAGCTTGGAAGGCAGGCCCCAGGGCCTCCACTTT. Its translation is CASSLEGRPQGLHF.